This TCR beta chain was recorded in a study of shared clonotypes between healthy human individuals. Study-wide results and caveats: Expectations were that clonotype sharing among donors would be affected by sequencing depth.

There are a few counts of this clone. The antigen is unknown. CDR3 length equals 13 residues. The V gene's germline CDR1 is SGHRS and CDR2 YFSETQ. Trimming removed 6 bases at V and 3 bases at J, with 9 bases between. As originally analysed: Sequence data from immunoSEQ were junction-only and lacked quality scores; consequently, filtering differed. Using immunoSEQ multiplex PCR, the repertoire was profiled, and TCRdb retains in-frame clones only, with some absent. V and J calls and clone size are given by that table; D and trimming were obtained from the DNA. The sample holds 780,000 or so clones; 55% to 75% are singletons and the top ten take about 1.7%.

This sequence joins TRBV5-1 and TRBJ2-2; D is unresolved. This receptor was obtained from a woman in her 30s in good health. Sequenced sample: memory CD4+ T cells sorted from blood. Sample subset: CD45RA-negative fraction. CDR3 loop: CASTETHTGELFF. The CDR3 region has the DNA TGCGCCAGCACCGAAACCCACACCGGGGAGCTGTTTTTT.